Listed below are T cell receptor beta chains from one sample, sequenced in a study of T cell responses to AZD1222 COVID-19 vaccine. Sequencing was performed with immunoSEQ multiplex PCR; in TCRdb, only in-frame clones are kept and a portion is missing. Among 150,000 or so clones, about nine tenths were seen once, and the ten largest hold approximately 2%. Sequenced material: peripheral blood, taken on day 0 of AZD1222 vaccination. The source is an adult in good health. Each CDR3 is given with its conserved first and last residue. The D gene is left open where the match is weak. For some rows the clone size is stated as once, few or many, or as a class when expanded; others skip it.

.	TRBD1	TRBV28	TRBJ1-2	TGTGCCAGCAGCTATACAGGGGGATGGTATGGCTACACCTTC	CASSYTGGWYGYTF
.	TRBD2	TRBV7-2	TRBJ2-3	TGTGCCACCTCGCAAGCGGGAGGTAGTAGCACAGATACGCAGTATTTT	CATSQAGGSSTDTQYF
.	TRBD2	TRBV18	TRBJ2-5	TGTGCCAGCTCACGCTACGGGACTAGCGGGAGAGAGACCCAGTACTTC	CASSRYGTSGRETQYF
.	.	TRBV19	TRBJ2-7	TGTGCCAGTAGTATAGATCTCGTCTATCTGTACTTC	CASSIDLVYLYF
.	TRBD2	TRBV19	TRBJ2-3	TGTGCCAGTAGTAGTGGCGGGTCTAGCGGGAGGGATACGCAGTATTTT	CASSSGGSSGRDTQYF
.	TRBD1	TRBV29-1	TRBJ1-1	TGCAGCGTGGGACAGGGTCACACTGAAGCTTTCTTT	CSVGQGHTEAFF
.	.	TRBV25-1	TRBJ2-7	TGTGCCAGCAGTGAACAGGTTAACGAGCAGTACTTC	CASSEQVNEQYF
.	.	TRBV27	TRBJ1-1	TGTGCCAGCAGTCCTCAGGGGCGCAACACTGAAGCTTTCTTT	CASSPQGRNTEAFF
.	TRBD1	TRBV7-2	TRBJ2-7	TGTGCCAGCAGCCTACTAACCGGGACAGGGGGCTCCTACGAGCAGTACTTC	CASSLLTGTGGSYEQYF
.	TRBD2	TRBV5-4	TRBJ2-1	TGTGCCAGCAGCCCGTCATTATGGGGGAGGGCCGAGGGGGAGCAGTTCTTC	CASSPSLWGRAEGEQFF
.	TRBD1	TRBV6-5	TRBJ1-1	TGTGCCAGCAGTTCGGGACAGGGATACACTGAAGCTTTCTTT	CASSSGQGYTEAFF
.	.	TRBV6-2/TRBV6-3	TRBJ2-5	TGTGCCAGCAGTTACTCACCCGACAGGCCCGAGACCCAGTACTTC	CASSYSPDRPETQYF
.	TRBD2	TRBV6-2/TRBV6-3	TRBJ2-5	TGTGCCAGCAGTTACAGCGGGAGTTCTCAAGAGACCCAGTACTTC	CASSYSGSSQETQYF
.	.	TRBV5-5	TRBJ1-3	TGTGCCAGCAGCTATGGGGGGATCTCTGGAAACACCATATATTTT	CASSYGGISGNTIYF
.	TRBD1	TRBV6-5	TRBJ1-5	TGTGCCAGTAGACAGGGGGCACGGGGCAATCAGCCCCAGCATTTT	CASRQGARGNQPQHF
.	.	TRBV18	TRBJ2-1	TGTGCCAGCTCACCACCTTTGTCGTGGGAAAGAGAGAATTTCGACTACAATGAGCAGTTCTTC	CASSPPLSWERENFDYNEQFF
.	TRBD2	TRBV9	TRBJ2-1	TGTGCCAGCAGCTCAGCCCCCCTAGCGGGAGGGCAGGACGATGAGCAGTTCTTC	CASSSAPLAGGQDDEQFF
.	TRBD2	TRBV9	TRBJ2-2	TGTGCCAGCAGCGCCACTAGCGGGAGTTTCACCGGGGAGCTGTTTTTT	CASSATSGSFTGELFF
.	TRBD1	TRBV28	TRBJ1-1	TGTGCCAGCAGTTTCAGCCAGGGGGTAGGAGATACTGAAGCTTTCTTT	CASSFSQGVGDTEAFF
.	.	TRBV18	TRBJ2-6	TGTGCCAGCTCATGGGGCATTCCTGGGGCCAACGTCCTGACTTTC	CASSWGIPGANVLTF
.	.	TRBV24-1	TRBJ1-2	TGTGCCACCAGTGATCGAACAGGAATCTATGGCTACACCTTC	CATSDRTGIYGYTF
.	.	TRBV12-3/TRBV12-4	TRBJ1-1	TGTGCCAGCAGTTTCGGTGGTGGCACTGAAGCTTTCTTT	CASSFGGGTEAFF
.	TRBD2	TRBV5-1	TRBJ2-7	TGCGCCAGCAGCTCCCCCCAACTAGCGGGATCTCTCGAGCAGTACTTC	CASSSPQLAGSLEQYF
.	TRBD2	TRBV7-9	TRBJ2-3	TGTGCCAGCAGCAAGACTAGCGGGCTCACAGATACGCAGTATTTT	CASSKTSGLTDTQYF
.	.	TRBV18	TRBJ1-5	TGTGCCAGCTGTGGACAGACGAATCAGCCCCAGCATTTT	CASCGQTNQPQHF
once	.	TRBV13	TRBJ2-7	TGTGCCAGCAGCTTAGGTGGTAGTTACGAGCAGTACTTC	CASSLGGSYEQYF
.	.	TRBV2	TRBJ1-2	TGTGCCAGCAGCGAGATTTATGGCTACACCTTC	CASSEIYGYTF
.	.	TRBV14	TRBJ2-3	TGTGCCAGCAGCCTTTTGCAGGCCACAGATACGCAGTATTTT	CASSLLQATDTQYF
.	.	TRBV29-1	TRBJ2-1	TGCAGCGTATCTCGTCGTCTCGCCTACAATGAGCAGTTCTTC	CSVSRRLAYNEQFF
.	.	TRBV7-8	TRBJ1-3	TGTGCCAGCAGCTTAGTGGGGGCCTTCTCCTCTGGAAACACCATATATTTT	CASSLVGAFSSGNTIYF
.	TRBD1	TRBV5-1	TRBJ2-3	TGCGCCAGCAGCTTGGTGACAGGGAGAAGCACAGATACGCAGTATTTT	CASSLVTGRSTDTQYF
.	.	TRBV3-1/TRBV3-2	TRBJ1-3	TGTGCCAGCAGCCAAGAGGGACACTTACTATCTGGAAACACCATATATTTT	CASSQEGHLLSGNTIYF
.	TRBD1	TRBV27	TRBJ2-7	TGTGCCAGCAGTTCCTACCCGGGACAGAAGCTTAGAGAGCAGTACTTC	CASSSYPGQKLREQYF
.	.	TRBV24-1	TRBJ2-1	TGTGCCACCAGTGATTTGGGCCCTCGTGGAGGACCTACAGGGAATGAGCAGTTCTTC	CATSDLGPRGGPTGNEQFF
once	.	TRBV6-2/TRBV6-3	TRBJ2-7	TGTGCCAGCAGTTATTACACATCATACGAGCAGTACTTC	CASSYYTSYEQYF
.	.	TRBV7-3	TRBJ2-1	TGTGCCAGCAGAACTAGCCGGAGCTCCTACAATGAGCAGTTCTTC	CASRTSRSSYNEQFF
.	.	TRBV3-1/TRBV3-2	TRBJ2-4	TGTGCCAGCAGCTGGGCCAAAAACATTCAGTACTTC	CASSWAKNIQYF
.	TRBD2	TRBV19	TRBJ2-2	TGTGCCAGTAGGATAACTAGCGGGACGAACACCGGGGAGCTGTTTTTT	CASRITSGTNTGELFF
once	.	TRBV28	TRBJ1-4	TGTGCCAGCAGTACCGGGTCGAAGAATGAAAAACTGTTTTTT	CASSTGSKNEKLFF
.	TRBD1	TRBV10-3	TRBJ1-6	TGTGCCATCAGTGGGACAGGGCAGAATTCACCCCTCCACTTT	CAISGTGQNSPLHF
.	TRBD1	TRBV24-1	TRBJ2-1	TGTGCCACCAGTGACAGGGGGACAGGGCTCTACAATGAGCAGTTCTTC	CATSDRGTGLYNEQFF